The table lists the clone carrying this T cell receptor (beta chain) with many counts. Its target is unknown. The CDR3 length is 13 residues. Germline V gene data show CDR1 as SEHNR and CDR2 as FQNEAQ (reference sequence). The ends were cut back, 0 bases at V and 6 bases at J, with 6 bases in the middle. The investigators amplified TCR beta CDR3 regions from RNA transcripts. Initially, a first-round RT-PCR of the TCR CDR3 employed the HTBI primer set. Each CDR3 protein gets one entry after TCRdb re-called the multiplex PCR reads with MiXCR. The sample holds under 450,000 distinct CDR3 sequences; roughly 13% are singletons and the top ten take 20%. The data are from a study of T cells in Graves' hyperthyroidism and ophthalmopathy. Findings of the study overall: Most thyroid-expanded clonotypes above 0.001 were also found in blood.

A patient was excluded if there was uncontrolled infection, other autoimmune disease, pregnancy or lactation. Diagnoses rested on clinical symptoms, serum thyroxine and TRAb, thyroid ultrasound and orbital computed tomography. Around 9.8 ml fresh peripheral blood yielded the PBMCs. The chain is built from TRBV7-9 and TRBJ1-5; unclear D gene. This clonotype was sampled from a man between 25 and 39 years old with Graves' hyperthyroidism that later progressed to Graves' ophthalmopathy. Sequenced material: blood. The CDR3 spells CASSLALGQPQHF. CDR3 coding DNA: TGTGCCAGCAGCTTAGCGCTTGGTCAGCCCCAGCATTTT. The full variable domain, in which reference TRBV7-9 and TRBJ1-5 provide the parts outside the CDR3, is DTGVSQNPRHKITKRGQNVTFRCDPISEHNRLYWYRQTLGQGPEFLTYFQNEAQLEKSRLLSDRFSAERPKGSFSTLEIQRTEQGDSAMYLCASSLALGQPQHFGDGTRLSIL.